The 12 T cell receptor beta chains below all came from one sample that was sequenced in a study of cytomegalovirus exposure and HLA in healthy donors. The PCR had 60 Vbeta and 13 Jbeta primers. The method was immunoSEQ multiplex PCR; TCRdb's version includes in-frame clones alone and lacks a portion of them. The sample comprises about 150,000 clones, around 75% of which are singletons, and 1.5% to 2% rests with the top ten. Sequenced sample: PBMCs. Every receptor here comes from a woman aged 18-30 years in good health and CMV-seronegative.

The chain recombines TRBV6-1 with TRBJ2-6, with TRBD1 identical over 8 bases. This CDR3 comprises 17 residues. V shed 3 bases and J 4 bases; nucleotides not matched to a gene: 8. Germline lookup yields CDR1 MNHNS and CDR2 SASEGT. CDR3 in amino acids: CASSEGTGSRGANVLTF. CDR3 DNA: TGTGCCAGCAGTGAGGGGACAGGCTCAAGAGGGGCCAACGTCCTGACTTTC.

The chain couples TRBV18 to TRBJ1-2, with TRBD1 matching over 8 bases. Germline CDR1 is KGHSH and CDR2 is LQKENI. CDR3 size: 15 residues. V dropped 3 bases and J dropped 4; count of bases not matched to a gene: 7. The CDR3 spells CASSPDVTGVYGYTF. The CDR3 DNA follows: TGTGCCAGCTCACCGGATGTGACAGGGGTCTATGGCTACACCTTC.

This clone was observed a handful of times. The V gene is TRBV18, the J gene TRBJ1-1; no clear D. Germline CDR1 is KGHSH and CDR2 is LQKENI. Trimming left V 0 bases short and J 1 base short, with 12 bases between. This CDR3 is 16 amino acids long. CDR3: CASSPPDYGRNTEAFF. CDR3 coding DNA: TGTGCCAGCTCACCACCTGACTACGGGAGGAACACTGAAGCTTTCTTT.

About this clone: Distinct nucleotide sequences in the sample also encode this CDR3. The chain carries TRBV11-2 and TRBJ2-1; no definite D call. The germline V and J ends were trimmed by 1 base and 0 bases, with 7 bases remaining between them. Germline loops: CDR1 SGHAT, CDR2 FQNNGV. The CDR3 loop spans 15 amino acids. For the CDR3, the DNA is TGTGCCAGCAGCTTAGTACAGAGCTCCTACAATGAGCAGTTCTTC. Encoded protein: CASSLVQSSYNEQFF.

The chain links TRBV6-6 to TRBJ2-5, with a possible D match to TRBD2 (5 bases). V dropped 0 bases and J dropped 1 base, with 9 bases sitting between them. CDR3 length: 15 residues. Germline V gene sequence: CDR1 MNHNY, CDR2 SVGAGI (reference sequence). This CDR3 is CASSYSTEAQETQYF. The DNA of the CDR3 is TGTGCCAGCAGTTACTCGACGGAGGCCCAAGAGACCCAGTACTTC.

In DNA form, the CDR3 reads TGTGCCAGCAGTCTCTATAGGGAAGGGGGCACCGGGGAGCTGTTTTTT. It encodes CASSLYREGGTGELFF. The chain uses TRBV11-3 and TRBJ2-2, with D tentatively TRBD1 (6 bases). V was clipped by 6 bases and J by 4 bases, with 18 bases between them. CDR1 SGHNT and CDR2 YENEEA come from the germline V gene. The CDR3 is 16 amino acids.

The J gene is TRBJ1-2, the V gene TRBV5-1; D remains unclear. Germline V gene data show CDR1 as SGHRS and CDR2 as YFSETQ. The CDR3 spans 14 residues. Trimming took off 4 bases at V and 2 bases at J, with 12 bases between the two ends. CDR3 nucleotide sequence: TGCGCCAGCAGCGGGTATGGGCCAAACTATGGCTACACCTTC. Amino acid sequence: CASSGYGPNYGYTF.

This chain connects TRBV5-1 to TRBJ2-2; maybe TRBD2 (7 bases). The CDR3 runs to 16 residues. V was trimmed by 4 bases and J by 2 bases, leaving 15 bases between them. The germline CDR1 and CDR2 sequences are SGHRS and YFSETQ. CDR3 nucleotides: TGCGCCAGCAGCCGGGGGGTACAGGGCAACACCGGGGAGCTGTTTTTT. It encodes CASSRGVQGNTGELFF.

V usage is TRBV6-5 and J usage is TRBJ2-5; tentatively, D is TRBD2 (6 bases). Germline CDR1 MNHEY, CDR2 SVGAGI. V was cut by 8 bases and J by 3 bases, with 16 bases left in between. The CDR3 has 14 residues. The CDR3 loop is CASAIGSKKETQYF. CDR3 coding DNA: TGTGCCAGCGCCATCGGGAGCAAAAAAGAGACCCAGTACTTC.

This clone has only a few counts. CDR3 residues: CASSMGQELPLHF. CDR3 nucleotide sequence: TGTGCCAGCAGCATGGGACAGGAACTACCCCTCCACTTT. The chain links TRBV7-2 to TRBJ1-6; 8 nucleotides align to TRBD1. V was pared by 5 bases and J by 12 bases, with 6 bases of the junction left unmatched. The CDR3 extends over 13 amino acids. Germline assignment: CDR1 SGHTA and CDR2 FQGNSA.

The chain uses TRBV7-9 and TRBJ1-1; D is possibly TRBD1 (5 bases). V lost 4 bases and J 3 bases, leaving 15 bases between the germline ends. In germline, CDR1 is SEHNR, CDR2 FQNEAQ (reference sequence). The CDR3 length is 15 residues. The chain's CDR3 is CASSWDWGGYTEAFF. The CDR3 region has the DNA TGTGCCAGCAGCTGGGACTGGGGGGGATACACTGAAGCTTTCTTT. The complete variable domain, with remaining parts taken from reference TRBV7-9 and TRBJ1-1, reads DTGVSQNPRHKITKRGQNVTFRCDPISEHNRLYWYRQTLGQGPEFLTYFQNEAQLEKSRLLSDRFSAERPKGSFSTLEIQRTEQGDSAMYLCASSWDWGGYTEAFFGQGTRLTVV.

The J gene is TRBJ1-1, the V gene TRBV21-1. TRBV21-1 is classified as a pseudogene. The CDR3 is 16 amino acids. Written as DNA, the CDR3 is TGTGCCAGCAGCCCTCCTGATGGGGGAGGAGACACTGAAGCTTTCTTT. Translation: CASSPPDGGGDTEAFF.